This T cell receptor (beta chain) was found in a study of shared T cell receptors in the human thymus (dated by TCRdb to 2020 to 2022). In the study overall: The study investigated the way shared, self-reactive T-cell receptor alpha chains are produced in the human thymus.

The library was prepared using the immunoSEQ multiplex PCR assay. TCRdb holds this immuneACCESS table with in-frame rearrangements only. Some clones are missing; in checked studies, unresolved V genes explain under half, and the rest has no known cause. This sample gives 650,000 to 950,000 clones in total; approximately 85% of them show up just once. The ten top clones hold more than 0.01% of the sample. Trimming leaves V shorter by 4 bases and J shorter by 10 bases, with the junction holding 9 bases beyond the gene matches. The CDR3 runs 14 amino acids, cysteine and phenylalanine included. Kept here is only the CDR3 DNA, which spans 42 bases and is read in frame from base 1. In the germline V gene, CDR1 corresponds to SGDLS and CDR2 to YYNGEE. In the case of this clone: The target of this receptor is not known. Base qualities were left out, and no much larger clone turns up one base away.

This sample also appeared in a second study, on human thymus T cells. The second paper further reports: Immunologically healthy infants undergoing open corrective cardiac surgery for congenital heart defects in Finland were used as donors. The thymus tissue came from surgical resects taken out during corrective cardiac surgery. V and J gene segment usage appeared biased in both thymic and peripheral blood repertoires. The related research found that thymic TCR repertoires overlapped highly between unrelated individuals. The study characterized TCR alpha and beta repertoires from under 10 infant thymus samples and a few related peripheral blood samples. The cohort included about 6 male and a couple of female infants, with donor ages spanning 7 to 244 days. After being mechanically released from the tissue, thymocytes were kept at -70 degrees C in pellets of about 8.5-32 million cells. Genomic DNA was extracted from frozen cell pellets with a QIAsymphony instrument. Using the immunoSEQ multiplex PCR assay, the TCRB and TCRAD loci were amplified from a standardized quantity of quality-controlled genomic DNA. Amplicons spanned the V(D)J region at a length sufficient to cover the CDR3 and identify V and J genes. The commercial immunoSEQ service was used to sequence amplicons on an Illumina platform. Corrections for primer bias and sequencing errors followed previously described methods, while TCRAD and TCRB definitions were based on the IMGT database. The repertoires were analysed using immunoSEQ Analyzer 3.0 and VDJTools for basic statistics, V/J segment usage, diversity estimates, rarefaction and pairwise overlap. To estimate diversity, the Chao1, ChaoE, Efron-Thisted, Shannon and inverse Simpson indices were applied, and diversity was also estimated on datasets down-sampled to the smallest sample. For repertoire overlap, CDR3 nucleotide sequence, V gene and J gene had to match strictly, and clustering was done by Jaccard-based multidimensional scaling. Thymus samples yielded on average about 810,000 unique TCRB clonotypes, compared with around 91,000 from blood samples.

The sample taken for sequencing was thymocytes. The sequence is built from TRBV9 and TRBJ1-4, and TRBD1 aligns with 8 junction nucleotides. This receptor was taken from a girl less than two years old with a congenital heart defect. Donor details come from another sample of the same person, matched by shared clones. The CDR3 region reads CASSPPGGEGKLFF. The nucleotides are TGTGCCAGCAGCCCGCCAGGGGGCGAAGGAAAACTGTTTTTT.